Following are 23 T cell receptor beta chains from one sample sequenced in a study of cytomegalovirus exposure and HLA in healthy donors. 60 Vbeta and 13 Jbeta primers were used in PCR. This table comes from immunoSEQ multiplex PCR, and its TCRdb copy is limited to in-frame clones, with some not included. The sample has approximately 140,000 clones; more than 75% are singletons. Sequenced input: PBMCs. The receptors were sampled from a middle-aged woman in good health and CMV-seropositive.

The CDR3 nucleotides read TGTGCCAGCAGATCCGAACCGGGACAGGGGGACACTGAAGCTTTCTTT. Encoded protein: CASRSEPGQGDTEAFF. This sequence joins TRBV6-6 and TRBJ1-1; the match to TRBD1 covers 11 bases. The CDR3 is 16 amino acids. V shed 6 bases, J shed 3 bases, and the junction held 9 bases outside the gene matches. Germline CDR1 MNHNY, CDR2 SVGAGI (reference sequence).

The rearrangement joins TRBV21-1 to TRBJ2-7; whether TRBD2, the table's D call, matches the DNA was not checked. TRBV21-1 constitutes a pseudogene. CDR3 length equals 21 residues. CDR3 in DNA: TGTGCCAGCAGCAATGAGGTATTGCGTCGCGGGTATTCCCTCCTAGCCTACGAGCAGTACTTC. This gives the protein CASSNEVLRRGYSLLAYEQYF.

The CDR3 is CASSSVKETQYF. In nucleotides, the CDR3 is TGTGCCAGCAGCTCCGTTAAAGAGACCCAGTACTTC. This chain joins TRBV7-6 and TRBJ2-5; D not resolved. V lost 4 bases and J lost 3, with 6 bases in between. Germline loops: CDR1 SGHVS, CDR2 FNYEAQ. The CDR3 loop spans 12 amino acids.

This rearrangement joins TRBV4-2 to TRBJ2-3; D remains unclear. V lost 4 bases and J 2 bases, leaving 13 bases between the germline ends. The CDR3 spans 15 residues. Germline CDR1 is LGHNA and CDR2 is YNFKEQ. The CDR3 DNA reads TGTGCCAGCAGCCGAACCGACTCAGACACAGATACGCAGTATTTT. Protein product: CASSRTDSDTDTQYF.

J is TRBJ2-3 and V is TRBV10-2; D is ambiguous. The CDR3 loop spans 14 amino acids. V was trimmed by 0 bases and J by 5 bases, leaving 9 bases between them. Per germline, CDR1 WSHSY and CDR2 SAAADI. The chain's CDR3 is CASSESLTLDTQYF. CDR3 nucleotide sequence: TGCGCCAGCAGTGAGTCCCTAACTTTAGATACGCAGTATTTT.

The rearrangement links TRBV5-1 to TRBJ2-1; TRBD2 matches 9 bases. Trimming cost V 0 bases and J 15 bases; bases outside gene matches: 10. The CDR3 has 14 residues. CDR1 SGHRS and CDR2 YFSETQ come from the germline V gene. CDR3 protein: CASSLARLAGIRFF. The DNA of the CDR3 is TGCGCCAGCAGCTTGGCCCGCCTAGCGGGAATCAGGTTCTTC.

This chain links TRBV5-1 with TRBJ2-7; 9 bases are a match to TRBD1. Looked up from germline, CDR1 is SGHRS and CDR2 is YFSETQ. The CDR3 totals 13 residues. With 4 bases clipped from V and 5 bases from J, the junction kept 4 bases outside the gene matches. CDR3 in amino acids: CASSGTGTDEQYF. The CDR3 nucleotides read TGCGCCAGCAGCGGGACAGGGACGGACGAGCAGTACTTC.

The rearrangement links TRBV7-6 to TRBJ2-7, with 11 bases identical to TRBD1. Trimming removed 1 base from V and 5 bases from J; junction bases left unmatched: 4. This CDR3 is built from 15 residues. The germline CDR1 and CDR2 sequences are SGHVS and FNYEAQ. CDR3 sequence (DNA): TGTGCCAGCAGCTTAGGGACAGGGGGCTTCCACGAGCAGTACTTC. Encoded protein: CASSLGTGGFHEQYF.

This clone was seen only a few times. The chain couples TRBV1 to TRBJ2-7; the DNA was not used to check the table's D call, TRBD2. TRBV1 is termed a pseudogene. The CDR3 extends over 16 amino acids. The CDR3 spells CTSSQVGLAEPYEQYF. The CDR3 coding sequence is TGCACCAGCAGCCAAGTTGGACTAGCGGAACCCTACGAGCAGTACTTC.

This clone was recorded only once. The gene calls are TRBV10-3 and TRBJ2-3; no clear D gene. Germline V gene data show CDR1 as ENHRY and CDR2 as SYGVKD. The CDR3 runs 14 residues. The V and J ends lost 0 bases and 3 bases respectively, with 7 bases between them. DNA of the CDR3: TGTGCCATCAGTGAGTCGCAGGCTACAGATACGCAGTATTTT. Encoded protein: CAISESQATDTQYF.

The CDR3, as DNA: TGTGCCAGCACCCGAGCGGGCGCTAGCACAGATACGCAGTATTTT. Translating gives CASTRAGASTDTQYF. This chain joins TRBV6-1 and TRBJ2-3; perhaps TRBD2 as D (6 bases). This CDR3 comprises 15 residues. Germline V gene sequence: CDR1 MNHNS, CDR2 SASEGT. Trimming took off 7 bases at V and 0 bases at J, with 14 bases between the two ends.

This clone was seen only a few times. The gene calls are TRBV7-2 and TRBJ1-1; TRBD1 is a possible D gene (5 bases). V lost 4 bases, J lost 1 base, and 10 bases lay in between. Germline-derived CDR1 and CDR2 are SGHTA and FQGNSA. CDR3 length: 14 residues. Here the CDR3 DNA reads TGTGCCAGCAGCTCGACCGGGGGGAACACTGAAGCTTTCTTT. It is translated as CASSSTGGNTEAFF.

This CDR3 reads CASSLAWGTGELFF. CDR3 DNA: TGTGCCAGCAGTCTAGCTTGGGGCACCGGGGAGCTGTTTTTT. The chain carries TRBV7-2 and TRBJ2-2; D perhaps matches TRBD2 (5 bases). Germline V CDR1 and CDR2: SGHTA, FQGNSA. There are 14 residues in the CDR3. V was trimmed by 6 bases and J by 4 bases, leaving 12 bases between them.

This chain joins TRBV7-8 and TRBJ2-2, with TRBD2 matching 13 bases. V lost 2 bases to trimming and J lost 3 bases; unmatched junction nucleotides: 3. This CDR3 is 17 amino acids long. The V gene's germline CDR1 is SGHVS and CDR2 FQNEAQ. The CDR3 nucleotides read TGTGCCAGCAGCTTAACTAGCGGGAGGGGCTACACCGGGGAGCTGTTTTTT. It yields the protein CASSLTSGRGYTGELFF.

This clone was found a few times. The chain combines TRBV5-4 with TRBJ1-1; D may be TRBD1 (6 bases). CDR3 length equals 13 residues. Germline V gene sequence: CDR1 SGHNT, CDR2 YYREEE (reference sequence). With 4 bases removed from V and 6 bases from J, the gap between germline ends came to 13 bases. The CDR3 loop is CASSPGGAAEAFF. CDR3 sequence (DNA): TGTGCCAGCAGCCCTGGGGGGGCTGCTGAAGCTTTCTTT. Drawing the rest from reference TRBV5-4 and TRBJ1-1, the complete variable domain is ETGVTQSPTHLIKTRGQQVTLRCSSQSGHNTVSWYQQALGQGPQFIFQYYREEENGRGNFPPRFSGLQFPNYSSELNVNALELDDSALYLCASSPGGAAEAFFGQGTRLTVV.

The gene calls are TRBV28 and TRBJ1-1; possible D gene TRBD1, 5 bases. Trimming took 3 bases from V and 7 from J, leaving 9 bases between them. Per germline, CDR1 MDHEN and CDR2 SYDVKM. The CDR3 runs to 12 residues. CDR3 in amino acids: CASSFRGVEAFF. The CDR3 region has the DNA TGTGCCAGCAGTTTCCGGGGGGTTGAAGCTTTCTTT.

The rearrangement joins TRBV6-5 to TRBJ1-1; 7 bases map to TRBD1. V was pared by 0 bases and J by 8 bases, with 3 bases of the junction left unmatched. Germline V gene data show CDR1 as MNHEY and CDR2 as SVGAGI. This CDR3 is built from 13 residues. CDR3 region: CASSYSTGLEAFF. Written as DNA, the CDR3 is TGTGCCAGCAGTTACTCGACAGGGTTGGAAGCTTTCTTT.

The CDR3 protein is CASSFEARDEQFF. CDR3 nucleotides: TGCGCCAGCAGCTTCGAAGCCCGGGATGAGCAGTTCTTC. This chain joins TRBV5-1 and TRBJ2-1; D remains ambiguous. Germline lookup yields CDR1 SGHRS and CDR2 YFSETQ. V was cut by 2 bases and J by 8 bases, with 11 bases left in between. The CDR3 spans 13 residues. Variable domain in full (rest from reference TRBV5-1 and TRBJ2-1): KAGVTQTPRYLIKTRGQQVTLSCSPISGHRSVSWYQQTPGQGLQFLFEYFSETQRNKGNFPGRFSGRQFSNSRSEMNVSTLELGDSALYLCASSFEARDEQFFGPGTRLTVL.

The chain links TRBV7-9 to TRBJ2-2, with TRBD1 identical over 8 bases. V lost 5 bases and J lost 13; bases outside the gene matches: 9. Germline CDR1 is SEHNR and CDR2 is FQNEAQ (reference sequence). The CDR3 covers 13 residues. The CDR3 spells CASSLQPGQGLFF. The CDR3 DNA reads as TGTGCCAGCAGCCTACAGCCCGGACAGGGGCTGTTTTTT.

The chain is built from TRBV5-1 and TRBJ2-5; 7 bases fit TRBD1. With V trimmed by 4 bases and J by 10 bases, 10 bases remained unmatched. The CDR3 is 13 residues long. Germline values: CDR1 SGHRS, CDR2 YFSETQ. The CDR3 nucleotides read TGCGCCAGCAGCCACGGGGACAGTGGACTCCAGTACTTC. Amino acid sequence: CASSHGDSGLQYF.

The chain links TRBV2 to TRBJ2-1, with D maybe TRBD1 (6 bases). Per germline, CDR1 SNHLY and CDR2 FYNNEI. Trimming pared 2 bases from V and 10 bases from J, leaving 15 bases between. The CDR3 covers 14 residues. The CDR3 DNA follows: TGTGCCAGCAGTGAACGGGCAGGGGATTTGGAGCAGTTCTTC. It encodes CASSERAGDLEQFF.

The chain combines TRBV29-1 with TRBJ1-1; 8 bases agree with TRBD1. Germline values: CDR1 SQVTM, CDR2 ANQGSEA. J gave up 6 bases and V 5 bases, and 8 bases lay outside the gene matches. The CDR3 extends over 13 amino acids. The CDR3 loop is CSVYRGFYPEAFF. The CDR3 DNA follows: TGCAGCGTTTACAGGGGGTTCTACCCTGAAGCTTTCTTT.

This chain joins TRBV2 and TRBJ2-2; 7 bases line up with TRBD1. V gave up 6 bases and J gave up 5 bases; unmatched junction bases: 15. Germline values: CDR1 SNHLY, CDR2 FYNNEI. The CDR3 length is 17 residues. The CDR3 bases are TGTGCCAGCAGCTCTTATCGGACAGGAATAAGTACCGGGGAGCTGTTTTTT. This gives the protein CASSSYRTGISTGELFF. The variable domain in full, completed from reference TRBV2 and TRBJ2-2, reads EPEVTQTPSHQVTQMGQEVILRCVPISNHLYFYWYRQILGQKVEFLVSFYNNEISEKSEIFDDQFSVERPDGSNFTLKIRSTKLEDSAMYFCASSSYRTGISTGELFFGEGSRLTVL.